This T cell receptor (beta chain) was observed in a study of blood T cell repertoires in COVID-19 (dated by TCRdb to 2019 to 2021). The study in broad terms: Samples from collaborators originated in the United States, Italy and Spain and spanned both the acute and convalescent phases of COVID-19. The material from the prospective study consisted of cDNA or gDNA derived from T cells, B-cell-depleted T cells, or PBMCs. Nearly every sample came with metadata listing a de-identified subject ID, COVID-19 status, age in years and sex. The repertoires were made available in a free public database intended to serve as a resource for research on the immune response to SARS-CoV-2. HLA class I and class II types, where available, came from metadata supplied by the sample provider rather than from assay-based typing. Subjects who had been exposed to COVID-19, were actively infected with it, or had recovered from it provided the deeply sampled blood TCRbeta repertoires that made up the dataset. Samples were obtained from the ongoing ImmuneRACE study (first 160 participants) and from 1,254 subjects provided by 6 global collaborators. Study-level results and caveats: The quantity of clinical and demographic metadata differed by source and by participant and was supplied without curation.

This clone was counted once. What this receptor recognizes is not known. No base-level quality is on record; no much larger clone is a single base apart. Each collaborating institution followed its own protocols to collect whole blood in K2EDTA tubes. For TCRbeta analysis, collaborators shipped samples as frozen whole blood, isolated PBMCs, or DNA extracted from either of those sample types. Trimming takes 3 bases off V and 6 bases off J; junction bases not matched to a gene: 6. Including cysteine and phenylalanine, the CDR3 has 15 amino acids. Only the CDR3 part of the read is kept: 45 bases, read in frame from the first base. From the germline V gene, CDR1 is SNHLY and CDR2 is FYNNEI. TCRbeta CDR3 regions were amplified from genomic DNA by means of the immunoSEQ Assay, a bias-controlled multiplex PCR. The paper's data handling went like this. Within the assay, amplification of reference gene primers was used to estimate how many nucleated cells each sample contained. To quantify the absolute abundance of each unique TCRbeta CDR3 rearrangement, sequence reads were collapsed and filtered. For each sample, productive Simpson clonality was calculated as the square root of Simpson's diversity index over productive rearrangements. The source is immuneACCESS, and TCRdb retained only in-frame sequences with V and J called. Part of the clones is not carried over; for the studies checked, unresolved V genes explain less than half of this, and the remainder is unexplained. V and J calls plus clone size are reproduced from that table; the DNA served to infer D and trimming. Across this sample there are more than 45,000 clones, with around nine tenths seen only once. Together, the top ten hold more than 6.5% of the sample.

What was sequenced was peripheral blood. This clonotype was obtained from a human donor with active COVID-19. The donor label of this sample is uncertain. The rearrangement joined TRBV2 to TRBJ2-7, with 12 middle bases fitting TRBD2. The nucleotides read TGTGCCAGCAGTGACCGGACTAGCGGGACCGGCGAGCAGTACTTC. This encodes CASSDRTSGTGEQYF.